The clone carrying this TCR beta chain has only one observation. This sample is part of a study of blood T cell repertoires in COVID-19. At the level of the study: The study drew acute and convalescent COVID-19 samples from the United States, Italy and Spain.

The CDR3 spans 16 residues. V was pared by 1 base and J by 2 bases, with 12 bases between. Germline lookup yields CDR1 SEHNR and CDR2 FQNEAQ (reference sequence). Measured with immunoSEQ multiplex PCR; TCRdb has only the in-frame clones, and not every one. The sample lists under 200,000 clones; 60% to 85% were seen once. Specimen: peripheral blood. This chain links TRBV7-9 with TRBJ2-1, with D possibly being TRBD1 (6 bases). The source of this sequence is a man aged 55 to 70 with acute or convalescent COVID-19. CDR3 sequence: CASSLEAGVPYNEQFF. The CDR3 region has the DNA TGTGCCAGCAGCTTAGAGGCAGGGGTGCCCTACAATGAGCAGTTCTTC. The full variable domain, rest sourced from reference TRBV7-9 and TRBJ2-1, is DTGVSQNPRHKITKRGQNVTFRCDPISEHNRLYWYRQTLGQGPEFLTYFQNEAQLEKSRLLSDRFSAERPKGSFSTLEIQRTEQGDSAMYLCASSLEAGVPYNEQFFGPGTRLTVL.